The 19 T cell receptor beta chains reported below all come from one sample, sequenced in a study of blood T cell repertoires in COVID-19. The method was immunoSEQ multiplex PCR; TCRdb's version includes in-frame clones alone and lacks a portion of them. The sample lists some 160,000 clones, approximately 80% occurring once. Sequencing input: PBMCs or T cells enriched from blood (not recorded which). These receptors were collected from a woman aged 40 to 50 who had recovered from COVID-19.

This CDR3 is CASSQVTYEQYF. The CDR3 coding sequence is TGTGCCAGCAGCCAAGTCACCTACGAGCAGTACTTC. The chain combines TRBV3-1 (or the pseudogene TRBV3-2) with TRBJ2-7; D unresolved. V was clipped by 1 base and J by 2 bases, with 3 bases between them. There are 12 residues in the CDR3. The V gene's germline CDR1 is LGHDT and CDR2 YNNKEL (reference sequence).

The chain recombines TRBV21-1 with TRBJ2-7; TRBD2 was called by the table and not checked on the DNA. TRBV21-1 is described as a pseudogene. This CDR3 has 14 residues. CDR3 amino acids: CASTHRPFEHEQYF. The CDR3 nucleotides are TGTGCCAGCACCCACCGCCCTTTCGAGCACGAGCAGTACTTC.

The rearrangement uses TRBV29-1 and TRBJ1-2; D uncertain. CDR1 is SQVTM and CDR2 is ANQGSEA in the germline V gene. The CDR3 loop spans 14 amino acids. Trimming took 3 bases from V and 0 from J, leaving 11 bases between them. The CDR3 DNA reads TGCAGCGTTGACCTAGGCGGCCCTAACTATGGCTACACCTTC. It specifies CSVDLGGPNYGYTF.

J is TRBJ1-6 and V is TRBV7-8; TRBD1 is a possible D gene (5 bases). Germline-derived CDR1 and CDR2 are SGHVS and FQNEAQ. V was clipped by 1 base and J by 7 bases, with 8 bases between them. The CDR3 sequence is 14 residues long. The CDR3 region is CASSLGDRNSPLHF. The CDR3 region has the DNA TGTGCCAGCAGCTTAGGAGACAGAAATTCACCCCTCCACTTT.

This chain uses TRBV10-3 with TRBJ2-5; 7 positions agree with TRBD2. Unmatched junction bases numbered 9, after V lost 3 bases and J lost 5 bases. This CDR3 comprises 15 residues. Germline CDR1 and CDR2: ENHRY and SYGVKD. CDR3 loop: CAISEKGGRGETQYF. CDR3 in DNA: TGTGCCATCAGTGAAAAAGGCGGGAGAGGTGAGACCCAGTACTTC.

The chain combines TRBV11-3 with TRBJ2-7; 10 nucleotides match TRBD1. V shed 5 bases and J 0 bases; nucleotides not matched to a gene: 4. Germline V lookup: CDR1 SGHNT, CDR2 YENEEA. The length of the CDR3 is 15 residues. The CDR3: CASSAGTGVSYEQYF. The DNA for the CDR3 is TGTGCCAGCAGCGCCGGGACAGGGGTCTCCTACGAGCAGTACTTC.

This chain uses TRBV3-1 (or the pseudogene TRBV3-2) with TRBJ1-2; the match to TRBD1 covers 7 bases. The ends lost 5 bases at V and 8 bases at J; junction bases unmatched: 5. Germline loops: CDR1 LGHDT, CDR2 YNNKEL (reference sequence). This CDR3 has 12 residues. The CDR3 coding sequence is TGTGCCAGCAGCTCTACAGGGGTCGGCTACACCTTC. Protein sequence: CASSSTGVGYTF.

CDR3 sequence: CASELTQNTEAFF. The CDR3 DNA is TGTGCCAGTGAGTTAACCCAGAACACTGAAGCTTTCTTT. The V call is TRBV14, the J call TRBJ1-1; D is ambiguous. V dropped 9 bases and J dropped 1 base, with 12 bases sitting between them. Per the germline V gene, CDR1 is SGHDN and CDR2 is FVKESK. The CDR3 is 13 residues long.

The V gene is TRBV29-1, the J gene TRBJ1-2, with D perhaps TRBD1 (6 bases). Germline lookup yields CDR1 SQVTM and CDR2 ANQGSEA. Trimming left V 6 bases short and J 4 bases short, with 18 bases between. This CDR3 has 14 amino acids. DNA for the CDR3: TGCAGCGTACCCCCCGGGGGGCAGGGCTATGGCTACACCTTC. Amino acid sequence: CSVPPGGQGYGYTF. Complete variable domain (other parts from reference TRBV29-1 and TRBJ1-2): SAVISQKPSRDICQRGTSLTIQCQVDSQVTMMFWYRQQPGQSLTLIATANQGSEATYESGFVIDKFPISRPNLTFSTLTVSNMSPEDSSIYLCSVPPGGQGYGYTFGSGTRLTVV.

The chain uses TRBV30 and TRBJ2-7; 10 bases map to TRBD2. The CDR3 runs to 14 residues. After removal of 1 base from V and 5 bases from J, the junction contained 5 bases not matched to a gene. Germline assignment: CDR1 GTSNPN and CDR2 SVGIG (reference sequence). The CDR3 coding sequence is TGTGCCTGGAGTGAGGGACTAGCGACGAACGAGCAGTACTTC. As protein: CAWSEGLATNEQYF.

The table lists this clone with a few counts. V gene TRBV18 combines with J gene TRBJ1-6, with D perhaps TRBD1 (5 bases). Deletions cut 6 bases from V and 8 bases from J, with 14 bases between. The germline CDR1 and CDR2 sequences are KGHSH and LQKENI. This CDR3 comprises 14 residues. In nucleotides, the CDR3 is TGTGCCAGCTCCCTCGACAGAGACCATTCACCCCTCCACTTT. Translating it yields CASSLDRDHSPLHF.

J is TRBJ2-7 and V is TRBV19; 7 positions match TRBD1. V lost 10 bases to trimming and J lost 2 bases; unmatched junction nucleotides: 8. The CDR3 is 13 amino acids. The germline V gene has CDR1 LNHDA and CDR2 SQIVND (reference sequence). CDR3: CATHATGTYEQYF. CDR3 in DNA: TGTGCCACCCACGCGACAGGGACCTACGAGCAGTACTTC.

This chain connects TRBV3-1 (or the pseudogene TRBV3-2) to TRBJ1-2; the D is unclear. CDR1 and CDR2 from the germline V gene are LGHDT and YNNKEL (reference sequence). The CDR3 is made up of 12 amino acids. The germline V and J ends were trimmed by 4 bases and 4 bases, with 7 bases remaining between them. CDR3 nucleotide sequence: TGTGCCAGCAGCCGAACACCCTATGGCTACACCTTC. Residues: CASSRTPYGYTF.

The genes are TRBV20-1 and TRBJ2-4; 7 bases align to TRBD2. The V gene end was trimmed by 3 bases and the J gene end by 6 bases; junction bases not matched to a gene: 5. Germline-derived CDR1 and CDR2 are DFQATT and SNEGSKA (reference sequence). CDR3 length: 13 residues. The chain's CDR3 is CSASSGGRNIQYF. The CDR3 DNA reads as TGCAGTGCTAGTTCCGGGGGGAGAAACATTCAGTACTTC.

This chain joins TRBV12-5 and TRBJ2-7; 11 nucleotides agree with TRBD2. CDR1 and CDR2 from the germline V gene are LGHNT and FRNRAP. The V segment lost 1 base and the J segment 2 bases; nucleotides outside the gene matches: 7. The CDR3 contains 17 residues. This CDR3 is CASGLALLAGGAYEQYF. CDR3 nucleotides: TGTGCTAGTGGTTTGGCCCTTTTAGCGGGAGGGGCCTACGAGCAGTACTTC.

This clone turned up a few times. The CDR3 region is CASARTEGTDTQYF. The CDR3 nucleotides are TGTGCCAGCGCCAGAACGGAGGGCACAGATACGCAGTATTTT. The chain carries TRBV7-8 and TRBJ2-3, with D maybe TRBD2 (5 bases). Germline V gene lookup returns CDR1 SGHVS and CDR2 FQNEAQ. V lost 8 bases, J lost 1 base, and 13 bases lay in between. The CDR3 has 14 residues.

The chain has TRBV27 and TRBJ2-3, with TRBD2 identical over 7 bases. The CDR3 is 14 residues long. The germline gives CDR1 MNHEY, CDR2 SMNVEV (reference sequence). With 8 bases clipped from V and 0 bases from J, the junction kept 5 bases outside the gene matches. The CDR3 coding sequence is TGTGCCAGCTCGACGGGGGGAAGCACAGATACGCAGTATTTT. As protein: CASSTGGSTDTQYF.

The DNA for the CDR3 is TGTGCCAGTAGCCTTGACTCGGCAGGGGGCAACGAGCAGTACTTC. Translated: CASSLDSAGGNEQYF. The chain combines TRBV19 with TRBJ2-7, with TRBD1 matching 8 bases. This CDR3 spans 15 amino acids. Germline values: CDR1 LNHDA, CDR2 SQIVND (reference sequence). V shed 6 bases and J 5 bases; nucleotides not matched to a gene: 12.

The rearrangement links TRBV10-3 to TRBJ2-1, with 8 bases matching TRBD1. The CDR3 runs 16 residues. Germline V gene lookup returns CDR1 ENHRY and CDR2 SYGVKD. Unmatched junction bases numbered 7, after V lost 4 bases and J lost 2 bases. CDR3 sequence (DNA): TGTGCCATCAGTGGGGAAGGACAGGGAACCTACAATGAGCAGTTCTTC. Translation: CAISGEGQGTYNEQFF.